This entry describes one TCR beta chain. Its antigen has not been determined. Base qualities are not recorded, but no much larger clone differs from it by a single base. This specimen comes from a study of cytomegalovirus exposure and HLA in healthy donors (dated by TCRdb to 2016 to 2017). Broadly, across the study: An earlier analysis of about 560 of the donors reported over 250 Gb of sequence data and 117 million unique TCR beta sequences obtained from about 179 million T cells. To study patterns of TCR occurrence, a later analysis re-analyzed previously published TCR beta repertoires from just over 650 donors and added high-resolution HLA genotyping. In an earlier analysis of a few hundred of the donors, high-throughput TCR beta sequencing was used to judge whether each TCR beta V gene segment behaved as functional or pseudogenic. Rather than using new phenotypic data, the later analysis identified candidate immune exposures from TCR beta sequences and from how often those sequences occurred across donors. Both class I and class II loci were covered by HLA typing, at four-digit resolution. Of the approximately 400 genotyped donors, approximately 83% fell in the genetic ancestry cluster associated with self-reported Caucasian donors. Besides the first cohort of roughly 640 subjects, a separate validation cohort made up of 90 to 150 different subjects was used. The study used immunosequencing to profile the T cell repertoires of 666 subjects and linked those repertoires to cytomegalovirus serostatus. Typing coverage varied by locus: about 620-630 donors for A, B, C, DRB1 and DQB1; 500 to 550 for DQA1; about 570 for DPA1; roughly 450 for DPB1. An early release covering 550 to 700 HLA-typed donors comprised approximately 300 gigabases of sequencing data and approximately 80 million unique TCR sequences. The study was designed to test whether signatures of past pathogen exposure could be identified by cataloging public T cell receptors. Every discovery cohort repertoire had been produced on one sequencing platform. On average, around 200,000 unique TCR beta nucleotide sequences were sequenced per donor among 300 to 500 genotyped donors of the cohort, with 15% to 20% of those sequences being non-productive. Genome-wide SNP genotypes for about 55% of the 666 donors were used in a later genetic analysis, which treated that subset as a discovery cohort. Because of strong linkage in the cohort, a few DR-DQ haplotypes were treated as single units for association and clustering. Donor age, sex, ethnicity and CMV serostatus were collected together with the repertoire data. The study combined high-throughput TCR immunosequencing, statistical association of individual TCRs with disease status, and machine learning to predict cytomegalovirus infection status. Study-wide conclusions, independent of this receptor: According to the authors, the approach could potentially be generalized to other disease states and immunological phenotypes. A further reported finding was that TCR beta sequences accurately predicted the HLA-A and HLA-B alleles for most subjects in the first cohort. A later genetic analysis associated a missense DCLRE1C variant with V-gene and J-gene trimming of TCR beta chains, and an independent cohort replicated the association. This cohort had only TCR beta chains sequenced, and the lack of alpha or paired-chain data limited which features could be detected. The classifier was reported to diagnose cytomegalovirus status with high specificity and sensitivity in both the original cohort and the validation cohort. The earlier analysis of 587 of the donors excluded 15 to 20 rarely observed V segments, including chromosome 9 orphons, because counts were too low. When HLA alleles, especially DR and DQ, strongly co-occurred, TCR associations were difficult to assign to individual alleles. In a later analysis, HLA-associated TCR beta chains were found to be more clonally expanded and to have lower generation probabilities than equally common non-associated chains. In the study, approximately 160 TCR beta chains were listed as associated with cytomegalovirus. In an earlier analysis of under 600 of the donors, most TCR beta V segments were observed in productive rearrangements about 87% or about 30% of the time, broadly matching IMGT annotations. Sequencing depth was assumed to be roughly uniform across donors in the presence/absence analyses, though that assumption may not hold. Most CMV-associated TCR beta chains appeared to be HLA-restricted in a later analysis, and the HLA associations seemed to be driven largely by CMV exposure. A cluster of highly shared sequence variants was judged likely to be a technical artifact of the sequencing pipeline. In vitro tests confirmed that a few of the cytomegalovirus-associated TCR beta chains recognize cytomegalovirus antigens. Linkage disequilibrium might explain the correlated functional status among segregating V segments, but an unknown experimental factor could not be ruled out. Some IMGT-functional V segments, including TRBV6-2 and TRBV6-3, could not be told apart with the 87-base-pair reads, so those segments were excluded. In a later genetic analysis, fewer N-insertions in productive TCRs were reported among donors in an Asian-associated ancestry cluster than the roughly 670-donor mean. For the cohort, immune exposure information was limited to CMV serostatus. In a later analysis, TCR association rates were found to vary across HLA loci, with the most associated TCRs seen for DRB1 alleles and the fewest for HLA-C alleles. A later analysis associated 16,951 TCR beta sequences with specific HLA alleles at a false discovery rate of 0.05. Across donors, most TCR sequences were observed very rarely, whereas some public TCRs were present in many individuals. HLA typing was unavailable for some donors at each locus, so association tests used only the typed subset. A later analysis reported that several top co-occurrence clusters appeared linked to parvovirus B19, influenza, CMV and Epstein-Barr virus.

The junction shows trimming of 6 bases on V and 4 bases on J, plus 12 bases between the germline ends. For CDR1 and CDR2, the germline V gene lists MNHNS and SASEGT. The CDR3 has 14 amino acids, counting the end cysteine and phenylalanine. The entry retains the CDR3 DNA only, 42 bases that are in frame from base 1. The cohort comprised around 700 healthy bone marrow donors. At the time of sampling, every cohort member was nominally healthy, though immune exposures that went unrecorded were likely present. The donor tested CMV seropositive and was one of the 289 seropositive cohort members. A peripheral blood sample was collected from each donor, and TCR beta sequencing was performed on peripheral blood mononuclear cells. Genomic DNA was extracted from the blood cell samples with the Qiagen DNeasy Blood Extraction Kit. Library preparation employed the immunoSEQ multiplex PCR assay. The multiplex PCR relied on a mix of 60 forward primers for TCR Vbeta segments and 13 reverse primers for TCR Jbeta segments. The CDR3 region of rearranged TCR beta genes was amplified from genomic DNA with a multiplex PCR assay. On the Illumina HiSeq System, the amplified TCR beta libraries were sequenced as 87-base-pair reads. The authors' pipeline ran thus. Across the 600 to 700 repertoires, a later analysis counted 78 million or so unique TCR beta chains, roughly 11 million of which were shared by at least two donors. Raw reads were error-corrected and collapsed into unique sequences by a nearest-neighbor algorithm in which closely related sequences were merged to remove PCR and sequencing errors. CDR3 sequences were aligned to IMGT reference sequences to assign V, D and J gene segments. For a sequence to be retained, a match of at least six nucleotides to both a V gene segment and a J gene segment was required. Rearrangements were classified as productive when the CDR3 lacked stop codons and remained in frame with V and J, and all other rearrangements were classified as non-productive. CDR3 was defined according to IMGT convention as the region running from the second conserved V-encoded cysteine to the conserved J-encoded phenylalanine. The earlier analysis of approximately 590 of the donors excluded any sequence lacking an unambiguous match to a single V gene segment. In an earlier analysis of approximately 550 of the donors, V segments were called functional above 56.7% productive rearrangements and were called segregating when the between-donor standard deviation exceeded 5%. To diagnose cytomegalovirus status from the catalog of TCR beta chain sequences, a statistical classification framework was built. In a later analysis, V and J genes were assigned by comparing TCR nucleotide sequences against IMGT/GENE-DB human TR gene sequences. In a later analysis, CDR3 sequences and most-parsimonious VDJ recombination scenarios were assigned using the TCRdist pipeline. In a later analysis, each TCR beta chain was defined by its CDR3 amino acid sequence together with its V-gene family, and reads without a unique V-gene family were excluded. In a later analysis, 450 to 600 highly shared, low-generation-probability nucleotide sequences were removed to address suspected cross-contamination and a sequencing artifact. In a later analysis, a clonal expansion index for each public chain was calculated from normalized within-repertoire ranks of inferred template counts. In a later analysis, generation probabilities were computed with a VDJ recombination model fitted to out-of-frame rearrangements, and the resulting probabilities were checked against IGoR. In a later analysis, TCR-TCR, TCR-HLA and TCR-CMV co-occurrence was scored with hypergeometric tests, and a repertoire-size bias correction was applied to TCR pairs. To estimate false discovery rates, a later analysis permuted the HLA or CMV assignments 20 times. In a later analysis, co-occurring TCRs were grouped with DBSCAN, and TCRdist sequence similarity was added when clustering was performed within HLA-allele-positive subsets. For co-occurrence clustering, repertoires with fewer than 30,000 or more than 120,000 public chains were excluded, along with several repertoires with anomalous nucleotide sharing. As stored in TCRdb, this immuneACCESS dataset retains in-frame rearrangements with V and J assigned. A fraction of the clones does not appear; measured against another copy, unresolved V genes explain less than half of the discrepancy, and the remainder lacks a known reason. The V and J calls and clone size were taken over from that table, and D and trimming were inferred from the DNA. The sample table contains approximately 90,000 clones; only one count was recorded for around three quarters of them. More than 13% of the sample lies in the top ten.

The sequencing sample was made of PBMCs. The sequence links TRBV6-1 to TRBJ2-2, with no confident D gene call. The source is a woman between 45 and 60 years old in good health and CMV-seropositive. CDR3 region: CASSAALGTGELFF. The DNA sequence reads TGTGCCAGCAGCGCCGCCCTCGGCACCGGGGAGCTGTTTTTT.